This TCR beta chain appears in the sequencing data of a study of blood T cell repertoires in COVID-19. TCRdb keeps only in-frame clones here, not all; method: immunoSEQ multiplex PCR. The repertoire has roughly 130,000 clones, 80% to 90% of them found once; the top ten carry around 4.7%. V dropped 1 base and J dropped 5; count of bases not matched to a gene: 13. The CDR3 extends over 19 amino acids. Per the germline V gene, CDR1 is LGHDT and CDR2 is YNNKEL (reference sequence). The origin of this receptor is a man aged 35-49 years with acute or convalescent COVID-19. The V and J genes are TRBV3-1 (or the pseudogene TRBV3-2) and TRBJ2-3; 12 bases line up with TRBD2. Sequenced sample: peripheral blood. CDR3: CASSQGSGPSGGVRDTQYF. The CDR3 region has the DNA TGTGCCAGCAGCCAAGGGTCAGGTCCTAGCGGGGGGGTCAGAGATACGCAGTATTTT.